This T cell receptor beta chain emerged from a study of CD8 T cell repertoires and HIV-1 epitope variants. Overall study: Each of Twenty-five Gag and Nef epitope peptides stimulated a separate culture. Control wells had CMV/EBV/flu peptides, negative Ebola AY9, or no peptide. Enriched T cells were co-cultured with equal numbers of autologous T cell-negative antigen-presenting cells. 1M T cells were kept uncultured as a baseline.

Trimming took off 7 bases at V and 1 base at J, with 10 bases between the two ends. CDR1 and CDR2 (germline): SQVTM, ANQGSEA. This CDR3 is 12 amino acids long. Sequencing used immunoSEQ multiplex PCR; TCRdb keeps in-frame clones, though not all of them. The sample yields approximately 90,000 clones, roughly four fifths seen once. This clonotype was obtained from a male donor with HIV. This chain uses TRBV29-1 with TRBJ1-1; D gene unclear. The sample consisted of uncultured baseline CD8+ T cells from peripheral blood mononuclear cells (PBMCs). CDR3 nucleotides: TGCAGCGCCTCAACAGCGAACACTGAAGCTTTCTTT. This sequence encodes CSASTANTEAFF.